This TCR beta chain emerged from a study of cytomegalovirus exposure and HLA in healthy donors. PCR employed 60 Vbeta and 13 Jbeta primers. Clones were read by immunoSEQ multiplex PCR, and TCRdb kept only the in-frame ones, dropping some. Of more than 95,000 clones in the sample, approximately 79% are singletons; the top ten hold 4%. The V and J ends lost 0 bases and 9 bases, in that order; junction bases with no gene match: 6. The germline gives CDR1 LNHNV, CDR2 YYDKDF (reference sequence). The CDR3 totals 15 residues. This clone occurred once. Its antigen remains unidentified. Findings and limits, study-wide: Earlier findings revealed that most TCR beta V segments proved productive either about 87% or about 30% of the time. Fewer N-insertions (relative to the approximately 670-donor mean) were reportedly seen in an Asian-associated ancestry cluster in a later analysis.

Everyone who donated was a healthy bone marrow donor. The donors, nominally healthy at sampling, likely had unrecorded immune exposures. This TCR derives from a man aged 45 to 65 in good health and CMV-seropositive. V is TRBV15 and J is TRBJ2-1; TRBD1 agrees at 9 bases. The sample consisted of PBMCs. CDR3 in DNA: TGTGCCACCAGCAGAGAACAGACAGGGGGGGGTGAGCAGTTCTTC. Translating gives CATSREQTGGGEQFF.